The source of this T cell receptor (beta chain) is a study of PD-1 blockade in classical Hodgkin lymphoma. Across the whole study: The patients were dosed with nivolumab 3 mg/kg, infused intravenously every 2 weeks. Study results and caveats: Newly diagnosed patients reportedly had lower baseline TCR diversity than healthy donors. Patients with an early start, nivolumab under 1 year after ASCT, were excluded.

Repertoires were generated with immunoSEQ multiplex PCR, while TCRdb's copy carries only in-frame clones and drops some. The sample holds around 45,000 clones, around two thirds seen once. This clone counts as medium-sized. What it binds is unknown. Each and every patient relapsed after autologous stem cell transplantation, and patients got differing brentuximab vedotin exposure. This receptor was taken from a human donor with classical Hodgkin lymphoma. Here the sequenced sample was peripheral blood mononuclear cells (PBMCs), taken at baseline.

The CDR3 DNA is TGTGCCAGCAGTTATGGCGTGGACACTGAAGCTTTCTTT. Encoded protein: CASSYGVDTEAFF. The V and J genes are TRBV6-5 and TRBJ1-1, with D unresolved. The V end was cut by 3 bases, the J end by 3 bases, with 8 bases between. The CDR3 length is 13 residues. Looked up from germline, CDR1 is MNHEY and CDR2 is SVGAGI.